This is a list of T cell receptor beta chains from one sample in a study of T cell responses to AZD1222 COVID-19 vaccine. The table came from immunoSEQ multiplex PCR; TCRdb's copy has only in-frame clones and leaves some out. This table has fewer than 95,000 clones, about 89% appearing once. The sequencing used peripheral blood, collected 28 days after the second AZD1222 dose. All receptors derive from an adult who received the AZD1222 COVID-19 vaccine. The CDR3 runs from the conserved cysteine through the conserved F or W. The D gene is left open where the match is weak. The size entry is marked missing in some rows and otherwise reads once, few, many or a size class.

J gene: TRBJ1-6
clone size: once
V gene: TRBV19
D gene: -
CDR3 DNA: TGTGCCAGTAGGATCTCGGGCTCCGCGAATTCACCCCTCCACTTT
CDR3 protein: CASRISGSANSPLHF

J gene: TRBJ2-1
clone size: -
V gene: TRBV7-8
D gene: -
CDR3 DNA: TGTGCCAGCAGCTTAGCCCCCTTCGGGGGACCCCGGACTGAGCAGTTCTTC
CDR3 protein: CASSLAPFGGPRTEQFF

J gene: TRBJ1-2
clone size: few
V gene: TRBV28
D gene: -
CDR3 DNA: TGTGCCAGCAGACCCGGTGGAGGGGGGGACTATGGCTACACCTTC
CDR3 protein: CASRPGGGGDYGYTF

J gene: TRBJ1-2
clone size: -
V gene: TRBV5-1
D gene: -
CDR3 DNA: TGCGCCAGCAGCCTGGGGGGTTCATCGAATGGCTACACCTTC
CDR3 protein: CASSLGGSSNGYTF

J gene: TRBJ2-3
clone size: -
V gene: TRBV24-1
D gene: TRBD1
CDR3 DNA: TGTGCCACCAGTGACAGACCGGGACAGGGGGCGAAGAGGCGGGATACGCAGTATTTT
CDR3 protein: CATSDRPGQGAKRRDTQYF

J gene: TRBJ1-4
clone size: -
V gene: TRBV5-1
D gene: TRBD1
CDR3 DNA: TGCGCCAGCAGCAGGGACAGGCCAACAACTAATGAAAAACTGTTTTTT
CDR3 protein: CASSRDRPTTNEKLFF

J gene: TRBJ2-3
clone size: few
V gene: TRBV11-3
D gene: -
CDR3 DNA: TGTGCCAGCAGCTTTGGGGGATTCACAGATACGCAGTATTTT
CDR3 protein: CASSFGGFTDTQYF

J gene: TRBJ1-1
clone size: once
V gene: TRBV14
D gene: -
CDR3 DNA: TGTGCCAGCAGCCAATCCCCGGGTGAAGCTTTCTTT
CDR3 protein: CASSQSPGEAFF

J gene: TRBJ1-2
clone size: -
V gene: TRBV5-6
D gene: -
CDR3 DNA: TGTGCCAGCAGCCTCCTCTTTGGAGAGGGCTATGGCTACACCTTC
CDR3 protein: CASSLLFGEGYGYTF

J gene: TRBJ1-5
clone size: -
V gene: TRBV19
D gene: TRBD1
CDR3 DNA: TGTGCCAGTAGTTCGGGACAGGGGGCGCATCAGCCCCAGCATTTT
CDR3 protein: CASSSGQGAHQPQHF

J gene: TRBJ1-2
clone size: -
V gene: TRBV6-5
D gene: -
CDR3 DNA: TGTGCCAGCAGTTCGGGGTTCTATGGCTACACCTTC
CDR3 protein: CASSSGFYGYTF

J gene: TRBJ1-1
clone size: -
V gene: TRBV27
D gene: -
CDR3 DNA: TGTGCCAGCAGTTACGATTTAGTGGGGTTCTCGGAAGCTTTCTTT
CDR3 protein: CASSYDLVGFSEAFF

J gene: TRBJ2-7
clone size: -
V gene: TRBV10-3
D gene: -
CDR3 DNA: TGTGCCATCAGTGAGTCGGGAACAAAAAACCTAGAGCAGTACTTC
CDR3 protein: CAISESGTKNLEQYF

J gene: TRBJ1-1
clone size: -
V gene: TRBV19
D gene: TRBD1
CDR3 DNA: TGTGCCAGTAGTATAAATTTCGGGACAGGGAGTGGCACTGAAGCTTTCTTT
CDR3 protein: CASSINFGTGSGTEAFF

J gene: TRBJ1-2
clone size: -
V gene: TRBV3-1/TRBV3-2
D gene: -
CDR3 DNA: TGTGCCAGCAGCCAAGGATGGATGGGTGGCTACACCTTC
CDR3 protein: CASSQGWMGGYTF

J gene: TRBJ1-6
clone size: -
V gene: TRBV19
D gene: -
CDR3 DNA: TGTGCCAGTAGTGTCGGTGGCTCACCCCTCCACTTT
CDR3 protein: CASSVGGSPLHF

J gene: TRBJ2-3
clone size: once
V gene: TRBV5-5
D gene: -
CDR3 DNA: TGTGCCAGCAGCTTGGGGGGCCTCACAGATACGCAGTATTTT
CDR3 protein: CASSLGGLTDTQYF

J gene: TRBJ1-1
clone size: once
V gene: TRBV7-8
D gene: -
CDR3 DNA: TGTGCCAGCAGCTTAAGGTCAGGGGAAAGCATGAACACTGAAGCTTTCTTT
CDR3 protein: CASSLRSGESMNTEAFF

J gene: TRBJ2-7
clone size: -
V gene: TRBV3-1/TRBV3-2
D gene: -
CDR3 DNA: TGTGCCAGCAGCCAAGCAGGGGCACTCCCCCCCTACGAGCAGTACTTC
CDR3 protein: CASSQAGALPPYEQYF

J gene: TRBJ1-2
clone size: -
V gene: TRBV6-4
D gene: -
CDR3 DNA: TGTGCCAGCAGTGATCTGGGCTATGGCTACACCTTC
CDR3 protein: CASSDLGYGYTF

J gene: TRBJ1-2
clone size: -
V gene: TRBV30
D gene: TRBD1
CDR3 DNA: TGTGCCTGGAGTGGGAACAGGGGGCCTAACTATGGCTACACCTTC
CDR3 protein: CAWSGNRGPNYGYTF

J gene: TRBJ1-6
clone size: -
V gene: TRBV7-3
D gene: TRBD1
CDR3 DNA: TGTGCCAGCAGCGCTTCCGGGACAGGGGGATCACCCCTCCACTTT
CDR3 protein: CASSASGTGGSPLHF

J gene: TRBJ1-2
clone size: -
V gene: TRBV28
D gene: -
CDR3 DNA: TGTGCCAGCAGGCGGGCGGCGGGGGGAGCTGGCTACACCTTC
CDR3 protein: CASRRAAGGAGYTF

J gene: TRBJ2-3
clone size: -
V gene: TRBV7-3
D gene: TRBD2
CDR3 DNA: TGTGCCAGCAGCTTAAAAGGACTAGCGGTTTTTACGCAGTATTTT
CDR3 protein: CASSLKGLAVFTQYF

J gene: TRBJ2-7
clone size: -
V gene: TRBV27
D gene: TRBD2
CDR3 DNA: TGTGCCAGCAGTTTGGGGCGGGGAGGGGACGAGCAGTACTTC
CDR3 protein: CASSLGRGGDEQYF

J gene: TRBJ1-1
clone size: -
V gene: TRBV27
D gene: -
CDR3 DNA: TGTGCCAGCAGTTTAGAAGCTTTCTTT
CDR3 protein: CASSLEAFF

J gene: TRBJ2-1
clone size: -
V gene: TRBV9
D gene: -
CDR3 DNA: TGTGCCAGCAGCGTAGGAAGGTCCGCGGGGAATGAGCAGTTCTTC
CDR3 protein: CASSVGRSAGNEQFF

J gene: TRBJ1-2
clone size: -
V gene: TRBV12-3/TRBV12-4
D gene: -
CDR3 DNA: TGTGCCAGCACCTTCGTACAGGGTGATGGCTACACCTTC
CDR3 protein: CASTFVQGDGYTF

J gene: TRBJ2-7
clone size: -
V gene: TRBV6-2/TRBV6-3
D gene: -
CDR3 DNA: TGTGCCAGCAGTTACTCGAAACAGGTACAGGGCGAGCAGTACTTC
CDR3 protein: CASSYSKQVQGEQYF

J gene: TRBJ2-7
clone size: -
V gene: TRBV29-1
D gene: -
CDR3 DNA: TGCAGCGTTGAAGGAAGGGGAACCGAGCAGTACTTC
CDR3 protein: CSVEGRGTEQYF

J gene: TRBJ1-6
clone size: few
V gene: TRBV7-9
D gene: -
CDR3 DNA: TGTGCCAGCAGCCTACGTCTAAGCTCCTATAATTCACCCCTCCACTTT
CDR3 protein: CASSLRLSSYNSPLHF

J gene: TRBJ2-7
clone size: -
V gene: TRBV27
D gene: -
CDR3 DNA: TGTGCCAGCAGTCCCAAGGCACCCTACGAGCAGTACTTC
CDR3 protein: CASSPKAPYEQYF

J gene: TRBJ2-7
clone size: -
V gene: TRBV28
D gene: TRBD1
CDR3 DNA: TGTGCCAGCAGTAACTCAGGGGGCTTTAGGTACGAGCAGTACTTC
CDR3 protein: CASSNSGGFRYEQYF

J gene: TRBJ1-5
clone size: -
V gene: TRBV7-9
D gene: TRBD1
CDR3 DNA: TGTGCCAGCAGCTGGGGACAGTCCAATCAGCCCCAGCATTTT
CDR3 protein: CASSWGQSNQPQHF

J gene: TRBJ1-4
clone size: once
V gene: TRBV5-8
D gene: TRBD1
CDR3 DNA: TGTGCCAGCAGCTTGGTGGGGACAGGTCGAAAACTGTTTTTT
CDR3 protein: CASSLVGTGRKLFF

J gene: TRBJ2-5
clone size: -
V gene: TRBV4-3
D gene: TRBD2
CDR3 DNA: TGCGCCAGCAGCAGACTAGCGGGGGGGCAGGAGACCCAGTACTTC
CDR3 protein: CASSRLAGGQETQYF

J gene: TRBJ2-1
clone size: -
V gene: TRBV19
D gene: TRBD2
CDR3 DNA: TGTGCCAGTAGTATTGTCGGACTAGCGGGGAACAATGAGCAGTTCTTC
CDR3 protein: CASSIVGLAGNNEQFF

J gene: TRBJ2-7
clone size: -
V gene: TRBV6-6
D gene: TRBD2
CDR3 DNA: TGTGCCAGTCTTTCCTCCGCGGGGGGGCGGGAGCAGTACTTC
CDR3 protein: CASLSSAGGREQYF

J gene: TRBJ2-2
clone size: -
V gene: TRBV7-3
D gene: -
CDR3 DNA: TGTGCCAGCAGCTTAACAAGGACCACTTTCGGCCCGACCGGGGAGCTGTTTTTT
CDR3 protein: CASSLTRTTFGPTGELFF

J gene: TRBJ1-2
clone size: -
V gene: TRBV7-8
D gene: -
CDR3 DNA: TGTGCCAGCAGCTTAGAAGGGCTTGGAGGCTACACCTTC
CDR3 protein: CASSLEGLGGYTF

J gene: TRBJ1-4
clone size: -
V gene: TRBV7-2
D gene: -
CDR3 DNA: TGTGCCAGCAGCTTAGACAGGTGGAATGAAAAACTGTTTTTT
CDR3 protein: CASSLDRWNEKLFF

J gene: TRBJ1-6
clone size: -
V gene: TRBV9
D gene: -
CDR3 DNA: TGTGCCAGCAGCTCCGGACCGGACTTTGGTTCACCCCTCCACTTT
CDR3 protein: CASSSGPDFGSPLHF

J gene: TRBJ2-5
clone size: -
V gene: TRBV5-8
D gene: TRBD2
CDR3 DNA: TGTGCCAGCAGCTTTTACCGGGACTATAAAGAGACCCAGTACTTC
CDR3 protein: CASSFYRDYKETQYF

J gene: TRBJ2-1
clone size: -
V gene: TRBV28
D gene: -
CDR3 DNA: TGTGCCAGCAGTTTGTTGTACAATGAGCAGTTCTTC
CDR3 protein: CASSLLYNEQFF

J gene: TRBJ1-4
clone size: once
V gene: TRBV5-5
D gene: TRBD1
CDR3 DNA: TGTGCCAGCAGCTCCCCGACAGGGATTAATGAAAAACTGTTTTTT
CDR3 protein: CASSSPTGINEKLFF

J gene: TRBJ1-1
clone size: -
V gene: TRBV7-9
D gene: -
CDR3 DNA: TGTGCCAGCAGCTACCTCGGGGCGAACACTGAAGCTTTCTTT
CDR3 protein: CASSYLGANTEAFF

J gene: TRBJ2-1
clone size: once
V gene: TRBV12-3/TRBV12-4
D gene: -
CDR3 DNA: TGTGCCAGCAGTCGAGACAGGAGCGGTGAGCAGTTCTTC
CDR3 protein: CASSRDRSGEQFF

J gene: TRBJ1-5
clone size: -
V gene: TRBV6-5
D gene: -
CDR3 DNA: TGTGCCAGCAGGGAGGCAGGGGACAATCAGCCCCAGCATTTT
CDR3 protein: CASREAGDNQPQHF

J gene: TRBJ2-7
clone size: -
V gene: TRBV6-1
D gene: -
CDR3 DNA: TGTGCCAGCAGTGAAGTCGAAGGGGATTACGAGCAGTACTTC
CDR3 protein: CASSEVEGDYEQYF

J gene: TRBJ1-1
clone size: few
V gene: TRBV6-5
D gene: -
CDR3 DNA: TGTGCCAGCAGTTACTTCGCGCAGGCCAGAAACACTGAAGCTTTCTTT
CDR3 protein: CASSYFAQARNTEAFF